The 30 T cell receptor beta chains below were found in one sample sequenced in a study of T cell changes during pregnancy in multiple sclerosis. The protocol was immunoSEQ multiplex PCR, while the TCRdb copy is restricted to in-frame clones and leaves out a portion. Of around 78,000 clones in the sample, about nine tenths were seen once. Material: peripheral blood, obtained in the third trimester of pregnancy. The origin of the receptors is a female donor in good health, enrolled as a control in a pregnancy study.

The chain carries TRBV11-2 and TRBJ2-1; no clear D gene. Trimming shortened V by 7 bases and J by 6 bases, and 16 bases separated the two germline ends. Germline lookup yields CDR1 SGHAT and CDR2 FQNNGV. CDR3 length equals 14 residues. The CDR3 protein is CASISARLSNEQFF. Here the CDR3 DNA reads TGTGCCAGCATTTCGGCTCGACTGTCCAATGAGCAGTTCTTC.

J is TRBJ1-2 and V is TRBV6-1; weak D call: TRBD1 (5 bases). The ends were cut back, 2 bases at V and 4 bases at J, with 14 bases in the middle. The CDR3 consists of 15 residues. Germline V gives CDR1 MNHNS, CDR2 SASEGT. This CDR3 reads CASSETGGRSYGYTF. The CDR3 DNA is TGTGCCAGCAGTGAAACAGGTGGAAGATCCTATGGCTACACCTTC.

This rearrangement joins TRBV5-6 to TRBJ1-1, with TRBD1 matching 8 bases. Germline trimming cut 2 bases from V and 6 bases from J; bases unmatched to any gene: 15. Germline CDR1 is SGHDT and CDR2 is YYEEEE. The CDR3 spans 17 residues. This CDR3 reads CASSFYRGSSPPPEAFF. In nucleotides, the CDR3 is TGTGCCAGCAGCTTCTACAGGGGGTCCTCCCCGCCCCCTGAAGCTTTCTTT.

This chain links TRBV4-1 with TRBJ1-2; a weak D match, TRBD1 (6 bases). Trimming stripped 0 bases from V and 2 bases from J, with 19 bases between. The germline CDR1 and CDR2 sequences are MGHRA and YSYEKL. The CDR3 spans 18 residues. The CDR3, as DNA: TGCGCCAGCAGCCAAGACCCCCTGGGGCGGGGGACAAACTATGGCTACACCTTC. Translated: CASSQDPLGRGTNYGYTF.

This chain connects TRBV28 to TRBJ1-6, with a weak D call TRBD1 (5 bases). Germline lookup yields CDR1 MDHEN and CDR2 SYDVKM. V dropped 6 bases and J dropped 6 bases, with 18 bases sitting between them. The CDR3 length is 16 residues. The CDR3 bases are TGTGCCAGCAGGACTGGGGCCGGAGGGAGTAATTCACCCCTCCACTTT. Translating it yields CASRTGAGGSNSPLHF.

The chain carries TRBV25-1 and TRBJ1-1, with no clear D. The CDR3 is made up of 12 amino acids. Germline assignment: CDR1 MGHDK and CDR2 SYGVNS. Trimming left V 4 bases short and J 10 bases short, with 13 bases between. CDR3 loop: CASSGQLSGAFF. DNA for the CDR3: TGTGCCAGCAGTGGCCAACTGTCGGGAGCTTTCTTT.

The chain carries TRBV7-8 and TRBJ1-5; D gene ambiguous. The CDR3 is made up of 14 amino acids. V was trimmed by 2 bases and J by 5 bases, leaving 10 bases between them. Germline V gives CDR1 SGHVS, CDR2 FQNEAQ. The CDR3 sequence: CASSLNSQDQPQHF. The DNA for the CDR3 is TGTGCCAGCAGCTTAAACAGCCAGGATCAGCCCCAGCATTTT.

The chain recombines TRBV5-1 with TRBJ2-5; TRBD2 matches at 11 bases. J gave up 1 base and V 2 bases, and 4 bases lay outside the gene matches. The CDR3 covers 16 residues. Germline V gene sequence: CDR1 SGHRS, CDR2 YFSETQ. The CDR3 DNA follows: TGCGCCAGCAGCTTTTCCGGGACTAGCGGCCAAGAGACCCAGTACTTC. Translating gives CASSFSGTSGQETQYF. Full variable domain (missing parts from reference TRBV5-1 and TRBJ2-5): KAGVTQTPRYLIKTRGQQVTLSCSPISGHRSVSWYQQTPGQGLQFLFEYFSETQRNKGNFPGRFSGRQFSNSRSEMNVSTLELGDSALYLCASSFSGTSGQETQYFGPGTRLLVL.

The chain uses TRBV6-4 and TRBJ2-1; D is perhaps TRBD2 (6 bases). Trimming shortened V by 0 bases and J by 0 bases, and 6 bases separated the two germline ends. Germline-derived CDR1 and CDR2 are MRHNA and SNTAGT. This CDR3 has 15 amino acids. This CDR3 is CASSDSAGSYNEQFF. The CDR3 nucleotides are TGTGCCAGCAGTGACTCAGCGGGCTCCTACAATGAGCAGTTCTTC.

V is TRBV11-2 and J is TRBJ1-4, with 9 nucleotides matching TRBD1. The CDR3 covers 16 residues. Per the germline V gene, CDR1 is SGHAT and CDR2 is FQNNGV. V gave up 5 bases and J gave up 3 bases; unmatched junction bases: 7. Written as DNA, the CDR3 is TGTGCCAGCAGCCTTCTACAGGGGGCTTCTAATGAAAAACTGTTTTTT. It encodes CASSLLQGASNEKLFF.

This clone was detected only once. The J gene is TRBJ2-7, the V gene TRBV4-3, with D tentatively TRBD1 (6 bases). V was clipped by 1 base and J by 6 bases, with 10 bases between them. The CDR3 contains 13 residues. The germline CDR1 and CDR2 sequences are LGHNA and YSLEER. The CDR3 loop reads CASSQAPGVEQYF. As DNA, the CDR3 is TGCGCCAGCAGCCAAGCCCCAGGGGTCGAGCAGTACTTC.

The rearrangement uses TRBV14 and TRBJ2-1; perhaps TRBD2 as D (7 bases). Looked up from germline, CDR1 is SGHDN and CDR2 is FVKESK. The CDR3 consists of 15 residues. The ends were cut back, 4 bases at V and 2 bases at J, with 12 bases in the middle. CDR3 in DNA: TGTGCCAGCAGCCGAGGGGGGGGTCCCTACAATGAGCAGTTCTTC. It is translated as CASSRGGGPYNEQFF. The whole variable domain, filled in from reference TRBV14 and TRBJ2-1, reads EAGVTQFPSHSVIEKGQTVTLRCDPISGHDNLYWYRRVMGKEIKFLLHFVKESKQDESGMPNNRFLAERTGGTYSTLKVQPAELEDSGVYFCASSRGGGPYNEQFFGPGTRLTVL.

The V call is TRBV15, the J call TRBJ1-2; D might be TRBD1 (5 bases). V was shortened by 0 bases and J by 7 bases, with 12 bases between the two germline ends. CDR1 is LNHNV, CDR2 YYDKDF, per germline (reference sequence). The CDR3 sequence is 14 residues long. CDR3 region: CATSRDRQGSGYTF. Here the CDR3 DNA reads TGTGCCACCAGCAGAGATCGGCAGGGAAGTGGCTACACCTTC.

The CDR3 region is CASSFSGSISYEQYF. The CDR3 DNA sequence: TGTGCCAGCAGCTTTAGCGGGAGCATCTCCTACGAGCAGTACTTC. This chain joins TRBV7-9 and TRBJ2-7, with 9 bases fitting TRBD2. Germline V lookup: CDR1 SEHNR, CDR2 FQNEAQ (reference sequence). The trim removed 3 bases at V and 0 bases at J, leaving 3 bases unmatched. The CDR3 loop spans 15 amino acids. The variable domain in full, completed from reference TRBV7-9 and TRBJ2-7, reads DTGVSQNPRHKITKRGQNVTFRCDPISEHNRLYWYRQTLGQGPEFLTYFQNEAQLEKSRLLSDRFSAERPKGSFSTLEIQRTEQGDSAMYLCASSFSGSISYEQYFGPGTRLTVT.

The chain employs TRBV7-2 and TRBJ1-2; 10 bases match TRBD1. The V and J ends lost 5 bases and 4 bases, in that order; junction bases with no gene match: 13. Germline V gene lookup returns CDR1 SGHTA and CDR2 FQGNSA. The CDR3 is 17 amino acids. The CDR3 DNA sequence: TGTGCCAGCAGCCCATCCACGACAGGGGGCGTCTTCTATGGCTACACCTTC. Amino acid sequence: CASSPSTTGGVFYGYTF.

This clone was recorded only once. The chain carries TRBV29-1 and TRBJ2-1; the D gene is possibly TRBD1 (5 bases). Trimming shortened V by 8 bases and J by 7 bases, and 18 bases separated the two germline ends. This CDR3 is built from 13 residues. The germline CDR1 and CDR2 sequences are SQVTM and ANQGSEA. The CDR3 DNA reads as TGCAGCTCCCATGGGCAGGGTAGGAATGAGCAGTTCTTC. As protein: CSSHGQGRNEQFF.

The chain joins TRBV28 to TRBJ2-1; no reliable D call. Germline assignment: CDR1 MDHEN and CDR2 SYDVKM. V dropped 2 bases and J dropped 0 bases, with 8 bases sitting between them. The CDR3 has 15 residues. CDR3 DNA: TGTGCCAGCAGTTTAGTTGAGAGCTCCTACAATGAGCAGTTCTTC. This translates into CASSLVESSYNEQFF.

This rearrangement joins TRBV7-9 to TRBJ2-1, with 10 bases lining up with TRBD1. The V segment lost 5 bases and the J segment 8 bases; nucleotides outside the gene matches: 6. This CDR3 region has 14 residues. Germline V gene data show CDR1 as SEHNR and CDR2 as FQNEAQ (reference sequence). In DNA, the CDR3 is TGTGCCAGCAGCATCCGGACAGGGGGTTATGAGCAGTTCTTC. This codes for CASSIRTGGYEQFF.

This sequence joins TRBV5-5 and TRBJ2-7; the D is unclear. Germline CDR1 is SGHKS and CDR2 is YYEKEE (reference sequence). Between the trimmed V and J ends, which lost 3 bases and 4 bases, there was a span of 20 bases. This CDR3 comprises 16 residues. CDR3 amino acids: CASSSPRHLPSYEQYF. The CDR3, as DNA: TGTGCCAGCAGCTCCCCTCGACACCTCCCTTCATACGAGCAGTACTTC. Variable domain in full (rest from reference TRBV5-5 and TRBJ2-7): DAGVTQSPTHLIKTRGQQVTLRCSPISGHKSVSWYQQVLGQGPQFIFQYYEKEERGRGNFPDRFSARQFPNYSSELNVNALLLGDSALYLCASSSPRHLPSYEQYFGPGTRLTVT.

The CDR3 nucleotides read TGTGCCAGCAGTTCGACAGGGGACTATGGCTACACCTTC. It encodes CASSSTGDYGYTF. V and J are TRBV6-4 and TRBJ1-2; 8 bases line up with TRBD1. This CDR3 has 13 amino acids. V dropped 5 bases and J dropped 3; count of bases not matched to a gene: 2. Germline V gene data show CDR1 as MRHNA and CDR2 as SNTAGT.

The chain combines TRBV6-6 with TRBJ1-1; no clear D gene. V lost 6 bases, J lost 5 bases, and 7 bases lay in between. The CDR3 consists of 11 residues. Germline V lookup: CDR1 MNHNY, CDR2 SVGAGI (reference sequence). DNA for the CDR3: TGTGCCAGCAGGGCCGGGACTGAAGCTTTCTTT. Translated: CASRAGTEAFF.

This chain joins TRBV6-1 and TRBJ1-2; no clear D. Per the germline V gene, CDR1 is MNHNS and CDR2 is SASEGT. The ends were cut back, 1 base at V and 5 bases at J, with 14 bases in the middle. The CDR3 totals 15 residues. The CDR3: CASSEGLRQSYGYTF. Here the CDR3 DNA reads TGTGCCAGCAGTGAAGGATTACGACAATCATATGGCTACACCTTC.

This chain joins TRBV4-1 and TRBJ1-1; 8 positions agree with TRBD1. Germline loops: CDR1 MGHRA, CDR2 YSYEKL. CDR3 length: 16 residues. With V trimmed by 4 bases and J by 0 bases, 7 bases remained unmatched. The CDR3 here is CASSRTRQGMNTEAFF. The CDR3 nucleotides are TGCGCCAGCAGCCGAACACGACAGGGGATGAACACTGAAGCTTTCTTT.

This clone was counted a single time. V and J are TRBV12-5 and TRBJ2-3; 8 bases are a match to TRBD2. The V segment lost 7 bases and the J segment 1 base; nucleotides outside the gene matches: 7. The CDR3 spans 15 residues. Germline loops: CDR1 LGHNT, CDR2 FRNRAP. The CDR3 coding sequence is TGTGCTAGTGCCGGGGGGGGAGCGGGCACAGATACGCAGTATTTT. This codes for CASAGGGAGTDTQYF.

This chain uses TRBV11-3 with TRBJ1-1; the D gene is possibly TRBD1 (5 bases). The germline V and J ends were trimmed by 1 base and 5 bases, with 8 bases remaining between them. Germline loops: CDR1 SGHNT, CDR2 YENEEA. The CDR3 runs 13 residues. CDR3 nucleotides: TGTGCCAGCAGCTTAGGGACAAGAACTGAAGCTTTCTTT. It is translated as CASSLGTRTEAFF.

The CDR3 DNA reads as TGTGCCAGCAACGCAGGGGCTTCCAACTATGGCTACACCTTC. This sequence encodes CASNAGASNYGYTF. The chain combines TRBV4-2 with TRBJ1-2, with D maybe TRBD1 (6 bases). Trimming removed 7 bases from V and 2 bases from J, with 14 bases in between. Germline values: CDR1 LGHNA, CDR2 YNFKEQ. There are 14 residues in the CDR3.

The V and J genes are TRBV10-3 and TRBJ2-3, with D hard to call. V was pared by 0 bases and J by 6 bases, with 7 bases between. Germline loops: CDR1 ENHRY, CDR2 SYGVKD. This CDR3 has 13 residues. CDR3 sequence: CAISESVEDTQYF. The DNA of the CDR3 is TGTGCCATCAGTGAGTCGGTAGAGGATACGCAGTATTTT.

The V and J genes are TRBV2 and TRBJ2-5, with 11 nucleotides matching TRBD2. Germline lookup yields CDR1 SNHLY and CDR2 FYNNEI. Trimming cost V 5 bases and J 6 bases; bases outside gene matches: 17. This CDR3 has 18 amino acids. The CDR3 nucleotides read TGTGCCAGCAGTTGGAACTTAGCGGGAGGGGATCCCGCCCAGACCCAGTACTTC. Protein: CASSWNLAGGDPAQTQYF. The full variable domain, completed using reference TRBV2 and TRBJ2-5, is EPEVTQTPSHQVTQMGQEVILRCVPISNHLYFYWYRQILGQKVEFLVSFYNNEISEKSEIFDDQFSVERPDGSNFTLKIRSTKLEDSAMYFCASSWNLAGGDPAQTQYFGPGTRLLVL.

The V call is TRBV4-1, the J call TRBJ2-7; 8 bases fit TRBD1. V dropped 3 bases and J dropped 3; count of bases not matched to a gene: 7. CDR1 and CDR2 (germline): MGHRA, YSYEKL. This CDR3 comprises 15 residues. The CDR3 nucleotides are TGCGCCAGCAGCCAGGGACAGGACAGAATCTACGAGCAGTACTTC. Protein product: CASSQGQDRIYEQYF.

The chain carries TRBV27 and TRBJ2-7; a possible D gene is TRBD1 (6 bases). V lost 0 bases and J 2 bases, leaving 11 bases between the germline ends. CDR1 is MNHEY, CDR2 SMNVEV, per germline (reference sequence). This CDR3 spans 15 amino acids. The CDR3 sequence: CASSLSQGLPYEQYF. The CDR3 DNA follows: TGTGCCAGCAGTTTATCGCAGGGGCTCCCCTACGAGCAGTACTTC.